The subject of this entry is one TCR beta chain. No antigen is known for it. The data are from a study of CD8+ T cells in alopecia areata. Across the study: Oral tofacitinib, 5 to 10 mg twice daily, was given in an open-label trial. Findings and limits, study-wide: Compared with mice, patients displayed less clear TCR sharing, possibly for HLA-related reasons.

V lost 1 base and J lost 3, with 7 bases in between. The length of the CDR3 is 14 residues. CDR1 and CDR2 (germline): SGHTA, FQGNSA. As for treatment: oral pan-JAK inhibitor, 5-10 mg twice daily. Researchers gathered lesional scalp punch biopsies and peripheral blood from patients with alopecia areata. Sequencing used cDNA as its template, made by extracting RNA and reverse transcribing it. The data were produced by immunoSEQ multiplex PCR, yet TCRdb's version contains in-frame clones alone and is incomplete. Altogether a few hundred thousand clones are present, 43% being singletons, with the ten largest covering 2.6%.

This specimen consisted of CD4+ T cells sorted from blood, obtained at roughly week 36, from a patient treated with tofacitinib. This rearrangement joins TRBV7-2 to TRBJ1-5; D is uncertain. The origin of this receptor is a human donor with alopecia areata. CDR3 sequence (DNA): TGTGCCAGCAGCTTAGACAAGCTCAATCAGCCCCAGCATTTT. Translation: CASSLDKLNQPQHF.